Sequencing of this TCR beta chain was carried out in a study of somatic mutations in cytotoxic T cells in rheumatoid arthritis. Study context: At nearly 100% purity, some V beta antibody-stained T-cell populations were flow-sorted, and these included V beta1+ cells that were sequenced for TCRB.

The V and J ends lost 5 bases and 3 bases, in that order; junction bases with no gene match: 4. This CDR3 is 15 amino acids long. The germline V gene encodes CDR1 MGHDK and CDR2 SYGVNS. Isolating CD4+ and CD8+ cells involved positive magnetic bead selection on an AutoMACS. Their purity was then checked by flow cytometry. Here immunoSEQ multiplex PCR was the method, and the copy in TCRdb shows in-frame clones only, minus some. Here the sample spans about 15,000 clones, 90% to 95% being singletons. This chain joins TRBV25-1 and TRBJ2-3; TRBD2 agrees at 11 bases. The clonotype comes from a man aged 70 or older with rheumatoid arthritis. Sequenced input: CD4+ T cells sorted from blood. In DNA, the CDR3 is TGTGCCAGCAGTTCGACTAGCGGGGAGACAGATACGCAGTATTTT. Translating it yields CASSSTSGETDTQYF.